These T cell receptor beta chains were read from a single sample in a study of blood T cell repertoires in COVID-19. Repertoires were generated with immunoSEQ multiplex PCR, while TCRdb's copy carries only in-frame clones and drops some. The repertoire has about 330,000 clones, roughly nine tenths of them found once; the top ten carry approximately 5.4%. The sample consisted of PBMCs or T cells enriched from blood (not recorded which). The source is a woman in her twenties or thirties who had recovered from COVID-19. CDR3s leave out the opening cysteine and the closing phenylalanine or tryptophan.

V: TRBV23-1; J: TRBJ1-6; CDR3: ASSQLGPRVNSPLH
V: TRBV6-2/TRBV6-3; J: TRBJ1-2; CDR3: ASSSGTAVPYGYT
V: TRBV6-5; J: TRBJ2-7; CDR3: ASRHDTLGDEQY
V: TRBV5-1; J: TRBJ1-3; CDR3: ASSDYRVPGNTIY
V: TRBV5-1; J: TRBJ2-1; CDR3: ASSSDLLAGRSEQF
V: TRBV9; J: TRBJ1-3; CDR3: ASSVGGAGNTIY
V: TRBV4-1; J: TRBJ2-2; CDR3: ASSQGSGGFTGELF
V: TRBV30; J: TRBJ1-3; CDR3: AWRRGQGAGNTIY
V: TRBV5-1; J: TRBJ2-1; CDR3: ASSLAAGTYNEQF
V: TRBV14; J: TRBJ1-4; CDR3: ASSPPGGNEKLF
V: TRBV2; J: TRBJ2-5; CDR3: ASSGGGPSETQY
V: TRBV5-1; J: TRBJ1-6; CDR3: ASSLADISNSPLH
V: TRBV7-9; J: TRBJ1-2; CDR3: ASSYIPGGYGYT
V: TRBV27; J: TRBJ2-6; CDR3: ASSFEMGAGANVLT
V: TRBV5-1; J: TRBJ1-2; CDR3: ASTFGRPQGYT
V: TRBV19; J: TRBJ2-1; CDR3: ASRPGRGSYNEQF
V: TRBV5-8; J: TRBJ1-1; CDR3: ASSLPGQGRTEAF
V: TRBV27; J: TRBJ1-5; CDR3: ASSLFGGQPQH
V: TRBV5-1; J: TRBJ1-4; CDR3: ASSLGGQGGEKLF
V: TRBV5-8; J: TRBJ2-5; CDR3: ASSLVLGRGTQY
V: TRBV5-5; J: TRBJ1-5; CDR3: ASSLALLSHSNQPQH
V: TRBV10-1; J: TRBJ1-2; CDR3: ASSEGQLNYGYT
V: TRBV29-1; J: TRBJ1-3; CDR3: SAGGDSSGNTIY
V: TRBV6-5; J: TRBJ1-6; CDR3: ASSGGQNNSPLH
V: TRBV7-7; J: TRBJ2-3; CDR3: ASSSESGGVPGTDTQY
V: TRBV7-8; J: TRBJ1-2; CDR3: ASSPILLTTGYGYT
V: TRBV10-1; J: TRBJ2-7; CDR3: ASSEKSGLETYEQY
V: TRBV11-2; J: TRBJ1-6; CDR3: ASSYRQGSSPLH
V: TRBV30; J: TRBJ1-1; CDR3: AWSPRQVIMNTEAF
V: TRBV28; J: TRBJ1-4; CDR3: ASSFSGRFEKLF
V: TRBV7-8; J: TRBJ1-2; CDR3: ASSLNTANYGYT
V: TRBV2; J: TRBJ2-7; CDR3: ASRAFGASYYEQY
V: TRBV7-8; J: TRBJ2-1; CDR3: ASSLARRLAGGTLTYNEQF
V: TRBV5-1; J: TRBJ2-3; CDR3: ASSFGRGTDTQY
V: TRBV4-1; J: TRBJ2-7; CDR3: ASSQEGTNYEQY
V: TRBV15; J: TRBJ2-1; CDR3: ATSRGAPSGGTSYNEQF
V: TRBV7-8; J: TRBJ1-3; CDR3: ASSLQWLSGNTIY
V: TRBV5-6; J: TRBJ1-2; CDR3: ASSLGQPYGYT
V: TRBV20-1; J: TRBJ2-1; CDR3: SASSTLLSGEQF
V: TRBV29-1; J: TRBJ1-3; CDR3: SVESNSGNTIY
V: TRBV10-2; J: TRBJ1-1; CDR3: ASRLGGVNTEAF
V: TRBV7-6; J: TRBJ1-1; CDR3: ASSPLMRTEAF
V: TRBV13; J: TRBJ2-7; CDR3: ASSFLGTGPSEQY
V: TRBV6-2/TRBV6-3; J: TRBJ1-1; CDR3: ASSKPTGQNTEAF
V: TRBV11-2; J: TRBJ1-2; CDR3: ASSQDGLDYGYT
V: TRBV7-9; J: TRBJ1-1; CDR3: ASSLGVIGDNTEAF
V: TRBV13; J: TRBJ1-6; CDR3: ASSLAGTGLGDNSPLH
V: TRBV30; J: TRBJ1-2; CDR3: AFRIQGFDGYT
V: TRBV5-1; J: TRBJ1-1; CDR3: ASSGGQRPEAF